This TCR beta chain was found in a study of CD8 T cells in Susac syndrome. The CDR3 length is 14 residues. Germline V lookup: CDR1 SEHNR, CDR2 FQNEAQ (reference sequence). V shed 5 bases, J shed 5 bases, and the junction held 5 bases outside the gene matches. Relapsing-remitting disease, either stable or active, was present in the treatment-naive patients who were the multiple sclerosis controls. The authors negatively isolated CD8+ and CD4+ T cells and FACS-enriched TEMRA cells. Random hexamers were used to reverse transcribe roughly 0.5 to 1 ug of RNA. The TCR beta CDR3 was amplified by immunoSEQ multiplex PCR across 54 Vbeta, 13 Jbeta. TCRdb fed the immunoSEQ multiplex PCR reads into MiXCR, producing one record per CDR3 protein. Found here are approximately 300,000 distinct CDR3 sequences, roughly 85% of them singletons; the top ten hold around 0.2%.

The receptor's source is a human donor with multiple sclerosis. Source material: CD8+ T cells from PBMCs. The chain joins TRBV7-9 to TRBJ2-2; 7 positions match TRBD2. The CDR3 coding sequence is TGTGCCAGCAGCCCCCAACTAGCGACCGGGGAGCTGTTTTTT. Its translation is CASSPQLATGELFF.